This TCR beta chain is from a study of Ad26.COV2.S vaccination and SARS-CoV-2 variants. At the level of the study: Once, or twice with 56 days between doses, Ad26.COV2.S was given intramuscularly.

Described treatment: roughly 20 received Ad26.COV2.S at low or high dose, single or two shots; 5 received placebo; per-sample allocation not given. Specimen acquisition occurred on day 63 following the initial vaccine or placebo injection. TCRdb's table, derived via immunoSEQ multiplex PCR, lists solely in-frame clones and lacks some. The sample records 440,000 or so clones, roughly 90% being singletons. The CDR3 contains 14 residues. Trimming left V 2 bases short and J 7 bases short, with 12 bases between. CDR1 SNHLY and CDR2 FYNNEI come from the germline V gene. This sequence joins TRBV2 and TRBJ2-1, with D possibly being TRBD2 (6 bases). Here the sequenced sample was peripheral blood, taken in a trial of Ad26.COV2.S vaccine versus placebo. The TCR originated in a person between 18 and 59 years old who received the Ad26.COV2.S COVID-19 vaccine or a placebo. The DNA for the CDR3 is TGTGCCAGCAGTGAAAGGGCGGGGAGGAATGAGCAGTTCTTC. As protein: CASSERAGRNEQFF.